One and the same sample provided the 18 T cell receptor beta chains below, sequenced in a study of neoadjuvant anti-PD-1 for oral cavity cancer. Only in-frame clones appear in the TCRdb table, and some are missing; sequencing was by immunoSEQ multiplex PCR. The table shows approximately 83,000 clones, with under 90% occurring only once. Sequences were derived from PBMCs, sampled before nivolumab (anti-PD-1) treatment. Every receptor here comes from a person between 40 and 79 years old with oral cavity squamous cell carcinoma.

This clone was seen ten or more times. The chain recombines TRBV5-4 with TRBJ2-1; 9 positions match TRBD1. Germline CDR1 and CDR2: SGHNT and YYREEE (reference sequence). The CDR3 covers 14 residues. Trimming cost V 4 bases and J 8 bases; bases outside gene matches: 7. Here the CDR3 reads CASSPRQGGHEQFF. CDR3 nucleotides: TGTGCCAGCAGCCCGAGACAGGGGGGGCATGAGCAGTTCTTC.

The chain carries TRBV6-1 and TRBJ2-7; 8 bases match TRBD2. Germline assignment: CDR1 MNHNS and CDR2 SASEGT. This CDR3 spans 17 amino acids. V lost 4 bases to trimming and J lost 2 bases; unmatched junction nucleotides: 13. The CDR3 region has the DNA TGTGCCAGCAGTGCTCGGGGGGGCCTAGCGGCCCCCTACGAGCAGTACTTC. Translating gives CASSARGGLAAPYEQYF.

The genes are TRBV2 and TRBJ2-5; D remains ambiguous. The length of the CDR3 is 12 residues. Germline V CDR1 and CDR2: SNHLY, FYNNEI. V was cut by 6 bases and J by 5 bases, with 10 bases left in between. The CDR3 DNA follows: TGTGCCAGCAGGGGTAGTGGGGAGACCCAGTACTTC. This encodes CASRGSGETQYF.

The chain recombines TRBV2 with TRBJ2-5, with D unclear. Germline CDR1 SNHLY, CDR2 FYNNEI. Trimming took off 4 bases at V and 5 bases at J, with 14 bases between the two ends. The length of the CDR3 is 14 residues. The CDR3 here is CASSALSEVETQYF. Written as DNA, the CDR3 is TGTGCCAGCAGTGCTCTCTCAGAGGTGGAGACCCAGTACTTC.

The chain combines TRBV14 with TRBJ1-3, with D uncertain. Trimming removed 3 bases at V and 7 bases at J, with 4 bases between. CDR1 and CDR2 (germline): SGHDN, FVKESK. The CDR3 covers 11 residues. CDR3 in DNA: TGTGCCAGCAGCCAGATTAACACCATATATTTT. This translates into CASSQINTIYF.

The CDR3: CASASGGGYQETQYF. The CDR3 nucleotides read TGTGCCAGCGCCTCGGGGGGCGGGTACCAAGAGACCCAGTACTTC. V gene TRBV6-5 combines with J gene TRBJ2-5; weak D call: TRBD2 (7 bases). Between the trimmed V and J ends, which lost 8 bases and 0 bases, there was a span of 16 bases. Germline V gene data show CDR1 as MNHEY and CDR2 as SVGAGI. This CDR3 has 15 residues.

The count of this clone is one. The V call is TRBV6-5, the J call TRBJ1-2, with D possibly being TRBD1 (6 bases). Trimming stripped 5 bases from V and 13 bases from J, with 26 bases between. This CDR3 is 15 amino acids long. Germline-derived CDR1 and CDR2 are MNHEY and SVGAGI. The CDR3 DNA reads as TGTGCCAGCAGTATGACCACCCCGGGGGCGACATCTAGCACCTTC. Translation gives CASSMTTPGATSSTF.

CDR3 nucleotides: TGTGCCAGCAGTCCCACATCAGGGAGGCATGGGTCCTACGAGCAGTACTTC. It codes for CASSPTSGRHGSYEQYF. This chain links TRBV25-1 with TRBJ2-7, with TRBD2 as a possible D gene (6 bases). The ends were cut back, 5 bases at V and 1 base at J, with 21 bases in the middle. The CDR3 extends over 17 amino acids. CDR1 and CDR2 (germline): MGHDK, SYGVNS.

The chain uses TRBV5-6 and TRBJ2-5, with D perhaps TRBD1 (8 bases). The V and J ends lost 6 bases and 5 bases respectively, with 20 bases between them. CDR1 is SGHDT and CDR2 is YYEEEE in the germline V gene. CDR3 length: 15 residues. The CDR3 region is CASTRGDRRGETQYF. The CDR3 DNA follows: TGTGCCAGCACCCGGGGGGACAGGCGCGGGGAGACCCAGTACTTC.

The chain is built from TRBV7-9 and TRBJ1-5, with unresolved D. V was shortened by 3 bases and J by 7 bases, with 7 bases between the two germline ends. Germline lookup yields CDR1 SEHNR and CDR2 FQNEAQ (reference sequence). CDR3 length equals 12 residues. The CDR3 coding sequence is TGTGCCAGCAGCTTTCCGGAACAGCCCCAGCATTTT. Translation: CASSFPEQPQHF. The variable domain in full, completed from reference TRBV7-9 and TRBJ1-5, reads DTGVSQNPRHKITKRGQNVTFRCDPISEHNRLYWYRQTLGQGPEFLTYFQNEAQLEKSRLLSDRFSAERPKGSFSTLEIQRTEQGDSAMYLCASSFPEQPQHFGDGTRLSIL.

This clone has a single count. The chain is built from TRBV28 and TRBJ1-1; D might be TRBD1 (5 bases). The CDR3 runs 16 residues. The ends were cut back, 5 bases at V and 4 bases at J, with 20 bases in the middle. Germline CDR1 and CDR2: MDHEN and SYDVKM. The CDR3 bases are TGTGCCAGCAGTCTGATTACCGGGACCCCGGGCACTGAAGCTTTCTTT. Protein product: CASSLITGTPGTEAFF.

The J gene is TRBJ2-6, the V gene TRBV2; possibly TRBD1 for D (6 bases). The CDR3 is 16 amino acids. Germline V gene data show CDR1 as SNHLY and CDR2 as FYNNEI. V lost 6 bases and J lost 2, with 14 bases in between. Written as DNA, the CDR3 is TGTGCCAGCAGCGGGTCCCGACAGGCTGGGGCCAACGTCCTGACTTTC. This encodes CASSGSRQAGANVLTF.

The V call is TRBV6-6, the J call TRBJ2-1; D gene ambiguous. The CDR3 runs 13 residues. CDR1 is MNHNY, CDR2 SVGAGI, per germline (reference sequence). The V end lost 5 bases, the J end lost 10 bases, and 15 bases lay between the germline ends. The CDR3 nucleotides are TGTGCCAGCAGTCCCACAGAAGTGCAAGAGCAGTTCTTC. It codes for CASSPTEVQEQFF.

The V gene is TRBV28, the J gene TRBJ1-1; TRBD1 matches 7 bases. This CDR3 region has 16 residues. CDR1 and CDR2 (germline): MDHEN, SYDVKM. The junction had 10 bases not matched to a gene; V was cut back by 5 bases and J by 1 base. The CDR3 loop reads CASSHSTGKGNTEAFF. DNA for the CDR3: TGTGCCAGCAGTCACTCGACAGGGAAGGGGAACACTGAAGCTTTCTTT. Looking up the rest from reference TRBV28 and TRBJ1-1 gives the full variable domain: DVKVTQSSRYLVKRTGEKVFLECVQDMDHENMFWYRQDPGLGLRLIYFSYDVKMKEKGDIPEGYSVSREKKERFSLILESASTNQTSMYLCASSHSTGKGNTEAFFGQGTRLTVV.

V usage is TRBV29-1 and J usage is TRBJ1-1; D gene uncertain. V dropped 7 bases and J dropped 1 base, with 13 bases sitting between them. This CDR3 spans 13 amino acids. CDR1 is SQVTM, CDR2 ANQGSEA, per germline. This CDR3 is CSGLQNQNTEAFF. CDR3 bases: TGCAGCGGTCTACAGAATCAGAACACTGAAGCTTTCTTT.

The gene calls are TRBV6-4 and TRBJ2-7, with a possible D match to TRBD2 (6 bases). Germline CDR1 is MRHNA and CDR2 is SNTAGT. The V end was cut by 9 bases, the J end by 3 bases, with 15 bases between. The CDR3 consists of 13 residues. CDR3 DNA sequence: TGTGCCAGTTCCCCGATGGAGGGCTACGAGCAGTACTTC. It is translated as CASSPMEGYEQYF.

V is TRBV29-1 and J is TRBJ1-1, with TRBD1 as a possible D gene (5 bases). The V end lost 7 bases, the J end lost 5 bases, and 17 bases lay between the germline ends. Per germline, CDR1 SQVTM and CDR2 ANQGSEA. The CDR3 totals 13 residues. In DNA form, the CDR3 reads TGCAGCGCCAAGGGGCAAGAGGGGACTGAAGCTTTCTTT. Encoded protein: CSAKGQEGTEAFF.

The V call is TRBV7-6, the J call TRBJ1-1, with no clear D. The V gene's germline CDR1 is SGHVS and CDR2 FNYEAQ. V was trimmed by 1 base and J by 3 bases, leaving 12 bases between them. This CDR3 contains 15 residues. The CDR3 DNA sequence: TGTGCCAGCAGCTTAGGGAGAGCGGAGTACACTGAAGCTTTCTTT. This translates into CASSLGRAEYTEAFF.